There are many counts of the clone carrying this T cell receptor beta chain. Unique molecular identifiers tagged the TCRbeta library. TCRdb reprocessed the PCR reads with MiXCR, giving one entry per CDR3 protein. The data contain around 190,000 distinct CDR3 sequences, 6.6% of them singletons. This sample is drawn from a study of T-cell reconstitution after alpha-beta-depleted transplantation in children. The CDR3 loop spans 13 amino acids. The V gene's germline CDR1 is LNHNV and CDR2 YYDKDF (reference sequence). Trimming removed 6 bases at V and 7 bases at J, with 16 bases between. This sequence joins TRBV15 and TRBJ2-7; D uncertain. The TCR sequence derives from a boy aged 2 to 10 with acute lymphoblastic leukemia, due to receive a stem cell transplant. The specimen was PBMCs, collected before TCRalphabeta/CD19-depleted stem cell transplant. CDR3 nucleotides: TGTGCCACCAGACAAGACAACCGCTGGGAGCAGTACTTC. It encodes CATRQDNRWEQYF.